Shown below are 22 T cell receptor beta chains from a single sample sequenced in a study of cytomegalovirus exposure and HLA in healthy donors (dated by TCRdb to 2017 to 2019). Library generation was performed with the immunoSEQ multiplex PCR assay. Here the immuneACCESS table is served through TCRdb, limited to in-frame sequences with V and J called. Missing clones are a known gap in these copies; in checked studies unresolved V genes cover under half, and the rest lacks a known reason. Counted in this sample were roughly 130,000 clones; roughly nine tenths of them appeared once. 2.9% of the sample is taken by the ten largest. The sequencing sample was made of PBMCs. The origin of the receptors is a man younger than 35 in good health and CMV-seronegative.

The chain uses TRBV28 and TRBJ2-7, with 8 bases matching TRBD2. Germline CDR1 and CDR2: MDHEN and SYDVKM. V was clipped by 4 bases and J by 0 bases; unmatched bases: 8. This CDR3 is built from 16 residues. The CDR3 bases are TGTGCCAGCAGTTCACCCGGGAGGGCGAGCTCCTACGAGCAGTACTTC. Translating it yields CASSSPGRASSYEQYF. Supplemented by reference TRBV28 and TRBJ2-7, the full variable domain reads DVKVTQSSRYLVKRTGEKVFLECVQDMDHENMFWYRQDPGLGLRLIYFSYDVKMKEKGDIPEGYSVSREKKERFSLILESASTNQTSMYLCASSSPGRASSYEQYFGPGTRLTVT.

The V gene is TRBV12-5, the J gene TRBJ2-3; D is unresolved. The germline V gene encodes CDR1 LGHNT and CDR2 FRNRAP. Trimming removed 2 bases at V and 6 bases at J, with 6 bases between. The CDR3 is 12 amino acids. Here the CDR3 DNA reads TGTGCTAGTGGTTTGTTATCCGATACGCAGTATTTT. Its protein is CASGLLSDTQYF.

The V and J genes are TRBV5-4 and TRBJ2-2; D not certain. V dropped 0 bases and J dropped 5 bases, with 8 bases sitting between them. This CDR3 contains 14 residues. The V gene's germline CDR1 is SGHNT and CDR2 YYREEE (reference sequence). DNA of the CDR3: TGTGCCAGCAGCTTGGGAGCCCCGACCGGGGAGCTGTTTTTT. Translated, it gives CASSLGAPTGELFF. Using reference TRBV5-4 and TRBJ2-2 for the parts outside the CDR3, the full variable domain is ETGVTQSPTHLIKTRGQQVTLRCSSQSGHNTVSWYQQALGQGPQFIFQYYREEENGRGNFPPRFSGLQFPNYSSELNVNALELDDSALYLCASSLGAPTGELFFGEGSRLTVL.

This clone showed up just a few times. The chain employs TRBV6-1 and TRBJ2-1; 11 bases are shared with TRBD2. Germline trimming cut 5 bases from V and 7 bases from J; bases unmatched to any gene: 7. CDR1 and CDR2 from the germline V gene are MNHNS and SASEGT. The CDR3 loop spans 15 amino acids. The CDR3 is CASSTLAGVVNEQFF. The DNA for the CDR3 is TGTGCCAGCAGTACACTAGCGGGAGTGGTTAATGAGCAGTTCTTC.

This chain uses TRBV18 with TRBJ2-7; 12 bases map to TRBD1. The germline V gene encodes CDR1 KGHSH and CDR2 LQKENI. Trimming took 5 bases from V and 6 from J; bases not matched to a gene: 2. The CDR3 is 13 residues long. The CDR3 DNA sequence: TGTGCCAGCTCATCGGGACAGGGGGCCGAGCAGTACTTC. This sequence encodes CASSSGQGAEQYF.

The chain joins TRBV6-6 to TRBJ2-3; possibly TRBD1 for D (6 bases). Germline-derived CDR1 and CDR2 are MNHNY and SVGAGI (reference sequence). V was shortened by 6 bases and J by 7 bases, with 14 bases between the two germline ends. The CDR3 runs to 13 residues. CDR3 residues: CASRLGHPYTQYF. The CDR3 region has the DNA TGTGCCAGCAGACTGGGACACCCCTATACGCAGTATTTT.

The V gene is TRBV27, the J gene TRBJ2-2; D call uncertain. V gave up 5 bases and J gave up 4 bases, with 14 bases separating them. The CDR3 loop spans 15 amino acids. CDR1 MNHEY and CDR2 SMNVEV come from the germline V gene (reference sequence). The CDR3 bases are TGTGCCAGCAGTCTCGTCCGGTTCGGCACCGGGGAGCTGTTTTTT. Translated: CASSLVRFGTGELFF.

This chain uses TRBV5-4 with TRBJ2-5, with a weak D call TRBD1 (5 bases). The germline gives CDR1 SGHNT, CDR2 YYREEE (reference sequence). The germline V and J ends were trimmed by 7 bases and 1 base, with 11 bases remaining between them. CDR3 size: 13 residues. For the CDR3, the DNA is TGTGCCAGCGCGTTACAGGTCCAAGAGACCCAGTACTTC. It is translated as CASALQVQETQYF.

Details on this clone: The sample carries other DNA sequences with the same CDR3. The chain joins TRBV11-2 to TRBJ2-7; TRBD1 might be the D (5 bases). Germline CDR1 is SGHAT and CDR2 is FQNNGV. The CDR3 consists of 12 residues. V lost 2 bases and J 4 bases, leaving 6 bases between the germline ends. CDR3 bases: TGTGCCAGCAGCTTATCAGGGTACGAGCAGTACTTC. This translates into CASSLSGYEQYF.

This chain uses TRBV5-1 with TRBJ1-5; maybe TRBD1 (5 bases). CDR1 and CDR2 from the germline V gene are SGHRS and YFSETQ. The V end was cut by 4 bases, the J end by 6 bases, with 20 bases between. The CDR3 totals 16 residues. The CDR3 sequence: CASSPGGQGGGQPQHF. The CDR3 DNA sequence: TGCGCCAGCAGCCCTGGAGGGCAGGGAGGTGGTCAGCCCCAGCATTTT.

This clone was recorded only once. The CDR3 reads CASSFERHYEQYF. CDR3 bases: TGCGCCAGCAGCTTTGAACGACACTACGAGCAGTACTTC. The chain joins TRBV5-1 to TRBJ2-7; D gene ambiguous. Germline V gene sequence: CDR1 SGHRS, CDR2 YFSETQ. V was trimmed by 2 bases and J by 3 bases, leaving 9 bases between them. This CDR3 is built from 13 residues.

This clone has more than one count but fewer than ten. The J gene is TRBJ1-2, the V gene TRBV19; the match to TRBD1 covers 9 bases. Germline values: CDR1 LNHDA, CDR2 SQIVND (reference sequence). With V trimmed by 4 bases and J by 3 bases, 6 bases remained unmatched. The CDR3 has 15 amino acids. Here the CDR3 reads CASSTRDREYYGYTF. DNA of the CDR3: TGTGCCAGTAGTACGAGGGACAGGGAATACTATGGCTACACCTTC.

The J gene is TRBJ2-3, the V gene TRBV7-9; a possible D gene is TRBD1 (5 bases). CDR1 is SEHNR, CDR2 FQNEAQ, per germline (reference sequence). Trimming shortened V by 5 bases and J by 0 bases, and 15 bases separated the two germline ends. There are 16 residues in the CDR3. CDR3 DNA sequence: TGTGCCAGCAGCCCCCGACAGTCTACTAGCACAGATACGCAGTATTTT. It specifies CASSPRQSTSTDTQYF.

The chain couples TRBV27 to TRBJ2-3; 15 nucleotides match TRBD2. This CDR3 has 19 amino acids. The J segment lost 3 bases and the V segment lost 5 bases, leaving 12 bases of the junction unmatched. Germline V gene lookup returns CDR1 MNHEY and CDR2 SMNVEV (reference sequence). The CDR3 region has the DNA TGTGCCAGCAGTCAGGGACTAGCGGGAGGCATCTTTGGGACAGATACGCAGTATTTT. This translates into CASSQGLAGGIFGTDTQYF.

The chain couples TRBV5-1 to TRBJ2-2; TRBD2 agrees at 9 bases. The J segment lost 1 base and the V segment lost 2 bases, leaving 3 bases of the junction unmatched. Germline CDR1 reads SGHRS; CDR2 reads YFSETQ. The CDR3 contains 16 residues. The CDR3 DNA sequence: TGCGCCAGCAGCTTACCGACTAGCGGGAACACCGGGGAGCTGTTTTTT. It is translated as CASSLPTSGNTGELFF.

The V gene is TRBV5-6, the J gene TRBJ2-1; D is perhaps TRBD1 (5 bases). Trimming shortened V by 0 bases and J by 10 bases, and 11 bases separated the two germline ends. This CDR3 has 13 residues. The germline gives CDR1 SGHDT, CDR2 YYEEEE. DNA of the CDR3: TGTGCCAGCAGCTTGGGACAGCCAAGGGAGCAGTTCTTC. As protein: CASSLGQPREQFF.

The chain carries TRBV6-5 and TRBJ1-1; no clear D gene. V was pared by 7 bases and J by 2 bases, with 14 bases between. The germline V gene has CDR1 MNHEY and CDR2 SVGAGI. The CDR3 is 14 residues long. The CDR3 DNA sequence: TGTGCCAGCACGTTCGGGAGTCGAAACACTGAAGCTTTCTTT. As protein: CASTFGSRNTEAFF.

The rearrangement uses TRBV6-1 and TRBJ1-4, with D possibly being TRBD1 (5 bases). Germline values: CDR1 MNHNS, CDR2 SASEGT. V was pared by 8 bases and J by 10 bases, with 20 bases between. The length of the CDR3 is 14 residues. CDR3 sequence reads: CASGNLSRVGKLFF. The CDR3 coding sequence is TGTGCCAGCGGCAACCTCTCCAGGGTGGGAAAACTGTTTTTT.

This chain connects TRBV4-1 to TRBJ2-7; the match to TRBD1 covers 9 bases. There are 15 residues in the CDR3. The V gene end was trimmed by 2 bases and the J gene end by 5 bases; junction bases not matched to a gene: 7. Germline V gene lookup returns CDR1 MGHRA and CDR2 YSYEKL. The CDR3 loop is CASSQRARQGDEQYF. CDR3 bases: TGCGCCAGCAGCCAAAGGGCACGACAGGGGGACGAGCAGTACTTC.

The rearrangement links TRBV7-9 to TRBJ2-7; 8 nucleotides align to TRBD2. The J segment lost 3 bases and the V segment lost 5 bases, leaving 9 bases of the junction unmatched. The CDR3 has 15 residues. Germline V gene data show CDR1 as SEHNR and CDR2 as FQNEAQ (reference sequence). The CDR3 loop reads CASSPPGSGIYEQYF. CDR3 bases: TGTGCCAGCAGCCCCCCGGGTAGCGGGATCTACGAGCAGTACTTC.

V usage is TRBV9 and J usage is TRBJ1-2, with no clear D. Germline V gives CDR1 SGDLS, CDR2 YYNGEE. This CDR3 comprises 12 residues. The V and J ends lost 8 bases and 7 bases respectively, with 15 bases between them. This CDR3 reads CASSISGSGYTF. CDR3 nucleotide sequence: TGTGCCAGTTCCATTTCGGGGAGTGGCTACACCTTC.

The chain couples TRBV4-1 to TRBJ2-1; TRBD1 matches 11 bases. Germline V gives CDR1 MGHRA, CDR2 YSYEKL. The CDR3 is 15 amino acids. The V and J ends lost 3 bases and 7 bases, in that order; junction bases with no gene match: 5. The CDR3 sequence is CASSQPGTGGNEQFF. In DNA, the CDR3 is TGCGCCAGCAGCCAGCCCGGGACAGGGGGAAATGAGCAGTTCTTC.